Below, 28 T cell receptor beta chains from the same sample are listed, as sequenced in a study of T cells in Graves' hyperthyroidism and ophthalmopathy. Authors of the study amplified TCR beta CDR3 regions from RNA transcripts. The HTBI primer set drove a first-round RT-PCR of the TCR CDR3. TCRdb reprocessed the multiplex PCR reads with MiXCR, giving one entry per CDR3 protein. This table has approximately 590,000 distinct CDR3 sequences, 46% appearing once. Sequencing input: peripheral blood or thyroid tissue (not recorded which). These receptors were obtained from a woman between 18 and 30 years old with Graves' hyperthyroidism.

DNA of the CDR3: TGTGCCAGCAGTCCAGCTTCACGGGTCAATCAGCCCCAGCATTTT. Its translation is CASSPASRVNQPQHF. The rearrangement links TRBV7-2 to TRBJ1-5, with D unclear. This CDR3 contains 15 residues. CDR1 is SGHTA and CDR2 is FQGNSA in the germline V gene. Trimming left V 6 bases short and J 3 bases short, with 15 bases between.

The gene calls are TRBV20-1 and TRBJ2-7; D might be TRBD2 (5 bases). The germline V gene encodes CDR1 DFQATT and CDR2 SNEGSKA (reference sequence). The CDR3 runs to 15 residues. Trimming took off 1 base at V and 3 bases at J, with 16 bases between the two ends. CDR3 nucleotide sequence: TGCAGTGCTAGAGGACTTCGGGATCTTGACTACGAGCAGTACTTC. It is translated as CSARGLRDLDYEQYF.

This chain joins TRBV12-3 or TRBV12-4 and TRBJ2-5; D might be TRBD1 (6 bases). Trimming pared 5 bases from V and 5 bases from J, leaving 15 bases between. The CDR3 length is 14 residues. The CDR3 nucleotides are TGTGCCAGCAGTATTGACAGGTCCCAGGAGACCCAGTACTTC. It yields the protein CASSIDRSQETQYF.

Comments on this clonotype: This may be a read error: a much more frequent sequence differs by one nucleotide. This CDR3 reads CASRPPPRTGTEQYV. The CDR3, as DNA: TGTGCCAGCAGACCCCCCCCCCGGACAGGGACCGAGCAGTACGTC. V gene TRBV7-9 combines with J gene TRBJ2-7; 8 nucleotides align to TRBD1. This CDR3 region has 15 residues. Germline values: CDR1 SEHNR, CDR2 FQNEAQ (reference sequence). V lost 6 bases, J lost 6 bases, and 13 bases stayed unmatched.

This clonotype has just a few counts. The genes are TRBV19 and TRBJ1-2; possible D gene TRBD1, 6 bases. This CDR3 is 12 amino acids long. V gave up 5 bases and J gave up 7 bases, with 11 bases separating them. Germline values: CDR1 LNHDA, CDR2 SQIVND (reference sequence). Written as DNA, the CDR3 is TGTGCCAGTAGTTACAGGGTCGGTGGCTACACCTTC. Protein sequence: CASSYRVGGYTF.

This chain connects TRBV2 to TRBJ1-2; 7 nucleotides align to TRBD1. This CDR3 spans 14 amino acids. Germline V gene data show CDR1 as SNHLY and CDR2 as FYNNEI. V trimming: 2 bases; J trimming: 8 bases; junction bases outside the gene matches: 8. For the CDR3, the DNA is TGTGCCAGCAGTGAACCCCGAGGGGGACAGGGCTACACCTTC. It translates to CASSEPRGGQGYTF. The complete variable domain, with remaining parts taken from reference TRBV2 and TRBJ1-2, reads EPEVTQTPSHQVTQMGQEVILRCVPISNHLYFYWYRQILGQKVEFLVSFYNNEISEKSEIFDDQFSVERPDGSNFTLKIRSTKLEDSAMYFCASSEPRGGQGYTFGSGTRLTVV.

About this clonotype itself: This may be a read error: a much more frequent sequence differs by one nucleotide. This chain links TRBV7-6 with TRBJ1-2; D gene unclear. The length of the CDR3 is 12 residues. Germline CDR1 reads SGHVS; CDR2 reads FNYEAQ. CDR3 sequence reads: CASSLVVHGHTF. CDR3 DNA: TGTGCCAGCAGCTTAGTGGTGCATGGCCACACCTTC.

This clonotype occurred many times. V usage is TRBV10-3 and J usage is TRBJ1-4; no clear D. This CDR3 is 12 amino acids long. V was cut by 8 bases and J by 5 bases, with 9 bases left in between. Germline V gives CDR1 ENHRY, CDR2 SYGVKD. The CDR3 spells CAISNPNEKLFF. Here the CDR3 DNA reads TGTGCCATCTCCAATCCCAATGAAAAACTGTTTTTT.

The chain employs TRBV7-2 and TRBJ2-7; 7 nucleotides align to TRBD1. The V segment lost 3 bases and the J segment 3 bases; nucleotides outside the gene matches: 8. Germline values: CDR1 SGHTA, CDR2 FQGNSA. The CDR3 spans 15 residues. CDR3 in DNA: TGTGCCAGCAGCTTGGCCAACCAGGGGGTCTACGAGCAGTACTTC. Amino acid sequence: CASSLANQGVYEQYF.

The sample holds many counts of this clonotype. The chain combines TRBV29-1 with TRBJ1-2; weak D call: TRBD1 (5 bases). Germline V gene sequence: CDR1 SQVTM, CDR2 ANQGSEA. The CDR3 extends over 12 amino acids. V lost 4 bases to trimming and J lost 4 bases, with 10 bases between them. CDR3 in DNA: TGCAGCGTTGCCAGGGCGTTCTATGGCTACACCTTC. It yields the protein CSVARAFYGYTF. The full variable domain, its missing parts supplied by reference TRBV29-1 and TRBJ1-2, is SAVISQKPSRDICQRGTSLTIQCQVDSQVTMMFWYRQQPGQSLTLIATANQGSEATYESGFVIDKFPISRPNLTFSTLTVSNMSPEDSSIYLCSVARAFYGYTFGSGTRLTVV.

This clonotype was seen at least ten times. The genes are TRBV15 and TRBJ1-2, with 8 bases lining up with TRBD1. CDR1 is LNHNV and CDR2 is YYDKDF in the germline V gene (reference sequence). Losses at the gene ends were 0 bases for V and 4 bases for J; bases not matched to a gene: 4. The CDR3 runs to 15 residues. DNA of the CDR3: TGTGCCACCAGCAGAGAAACAGGGGGTGGCTATGGCTACACCTTC. It translates to CATSRETGGGYGYTF.

This chain uses TRBV10-3 with TRBJ1-2; 8 bases match TRBD1. From germline, CDR1 is ENHRY and CDR2 SYGVKD. The CDR3 is 14 amino acids. V was pared by 6 bases and J by 5 bases, with 8 bases of the junction left unmatched. This CDR3 reads CAIRRMGQVYGYTF. Written as DNA, the CDR3 is TGTGCCATCAGAAGAATGGGACAGGTGTATGGCTACACCTTC.

A few counts support this clonotype. This sequence joins TRBV20-1 and TRBJ1-2; D is perhaps TRBD1 (5 bases). The V and J ends lost 3 bases and 12 bases respectively, with 11 bases between them. Germline CDR1 DFQATT, CDR2 SNEGSKA (reference sequence). This CDR3 comprises 10 residues. This CDR3 is CSAREGMDTF. The CDR3, as DNA: TGCAGTGCTAGGGAGGGGATGGACACCTTC.

With regard to this clonotype: The DNA is left out, because the CDR3 cannot be placed on it with certainty; the CDR3 is given as TCRdb lists it. The chain joins TRBV29-1 to TRBJ2-2; the table's D call of TRBD2 was not tested on the DNA. From its first to its last residue, the CDR3 has 14 amino acids. Germline CDR1 reads SQVTM; CDR2 reads ANQGSEA. The CDR3 sequence: CSVVAGGLPGSCFF.

This clonotype occurred a few times. The chain is built from TRBV7-8 and TRBJ1-2, with 7 bases aligning to TRBD1. This CDR3 spans 13 amino acids. V shed 3 bases, J shed 8 bases, and the junction held 6 bases outside the gene matches. In germline, CDR1 is SGHVS, CDR2 FQNEAQ. In DNA, the CDR3 is TGTGCCAGCAGCTTCCGGGGACAGTGGGGCTACACCTTC. This codes for CASSFRGQWGYTF.

The chain carries TRBV30 and TRBJ2-5; D possibly corresponds to TRBD2 (8 bases). This CDR3 is built from 15 residues. Germline CDR1 is GTSNPN and CDR2 is SVGIG (reference sequence). V lost 4 bases and J lost 5, with 20 bases in between. As DNA, the CDR3 is TGTGCCTGGAAGATAGGAGGGGGCGGGAGGGAGACCCAGTACTTC. Encoded protein: CAWKIGGGGRETQYF. Variable domain in full (rest from reference TRBV30 and TRBJ2-5): SQTIHQWPATLVQPVGSPLSLECTVEGTSNPNLYWYRQAAGRGLQLLFYSVGIGQISSEVPQNLSASRPQDRQFILSSKKLLLSDSGFYLCAWKIGGGGRETQYFGPGTRLLVL.

This clonotype was observed at least ten times. The V and J genes are TRBV2 and TRBJ1-6; 7 nucleotides line up with TRBD1. Germline CDR1 is SNHLY and CDR2 is FYNNEI. The CDR3 consists of 14 residues. J lost 10 bases, V lost 1 base, and 4 bases had no gene match. The CDR3 region is CASSEDRGGSPLHF. As DNA, the CDR3 is TGTGCCAGCAGTGAAGACAGGGGAGGCTCACCCCTCCACTTT.

This clonotype appeared a single time. This chain links TRBV7-6 with TRBJ1-5; 9 nucleotides agree with TRBD1. This CDR3 is built from 18 residues. Looked up from germline, CDR1 is SGHVS and CDR2 is FNYEAQ. V dropped 5 bases and J dropped 4; count of bases not matched to a gene: 15. CDR3 protein: CASSPYPGQGFSNQPQHF. The CDR3 DNA reads TGTGCCAGCAGCCCCTACCCGGGACAGGGTTTTTCGAATCAGCCCCAGCATTTT.

The chain employs TRBV25-1 and TRBJ1-5; D gene uncertain. Trimming removed 7 bases from V and 3 bases from J, with 10 bases in between. The germline V gene encodes CDR1 MGHDK and CDR2 SYGVNS. The CDR3 extends over 13 amino acids. The DNA for the CDR3 is TGTGCCAGCAACTTGTCATCCAATCAGCCCCAGCATTTT. It specifies CASNLSSNQPQHF.

V is TRBV29-1 and J is TRBJ1-5, with 7 bases fitting TRBD1. With 7 bases clipped from V and 7 bases from J, the junction kept 13 bases outside the gene matches. This CDR3 comprises 14 residues. CDR1 is SQVTM, CDR2 ANQGSEA, per germline. The CDR3 bases are TGCAGCGCAGCACACCGGGACAGTTGGCAGCCCCAGCATTTT. Translating it yields CSAAHRDSWQPQHF.

This clonotype was found a few times. The rearrangement uses TRBV11-1 and TRBJ2-7, with D perhaps being TRBD1 or TRBD2 (5 bases each). CDR1 is SGHAT, CDR2 FQDESV, per germline (reference sequence). The CDR3 runs to 15 residues. V lost 5 bases, J lost 3 bases, and 17 bases lay in between. CDR3 DNA sequence: TGTGCCAGCAGCCTAAACCGGGACGGCCACTACGAGCAGTACTTC. Its protein product is CASSLNRDGHYEQYF.

This sequence joins TRBV7-3 and TRBJ2-1, with 11 bases matching TRBD2. With the DNA end fitting TRBJ2-7 better, the J assignment may be wrong. CDR1 and CDR2 (germline): SGHTA, FQGTGA. This CDR3 comprises 17 residues. CDR3 sequence reads: CASSPRPGTSGGNEQYF. CDR3 nucleotide sequence: TGTGCCAGCAGCCCAAGGCCCGGGACTAGCGGCGGCAATGAGCAGTACTTC.

The chain links TRBV5-1 to TRBJ2-5, with a tentative D call TRBD2 (6 bases). This CDR3 contains 15 residues. V was clipped by 5 bases and J by 2 bases, with 16 bases between them. From germline, CDR1 is SGHRS and CDR2 YFSETQ. CDR3 in amino acids: CASRYEGGRQETQYF. In DNA form, the CDR3 reads TGCGCCAGCAGATACGAGGGAGGAAGGCAAGAGACCCAGTACTTC.

The table lists this clonotype with many counts. The rearrangement joins TRBV25-1 to TRBJ1-4, with D perhaps matching TRBD1 (6 bases). CDR1 and CDR2 from the germline V gene are MGHDK and SYGVNS. The CDR3 is 14 amino acids. Deletions cut 4 bases from V and 3 bases from J, with 9 bases between. The CDR3, as DNA: TGTGCCAGCAGTGTCGACAGGTCTAATGAAAAACTGTTTTTT. Encoded protein: CASSVDRSNEKLFF.

This clonotype appeared a single time. The V call is TRBV5-6, the J call TRBJ2-5; TRBD2 matches at 8 bases. After removal of 4 bases from V and 2 bases from J, the junction contained 7 bases not matched to a gene. CDR3 length equals 15 residues. The germline gives CDR1 SGHDT, CDR2 YYEEEE. In DNA form, the CDR3 reads TGTGCCAGCAGCCAGGAACTAGCGGTACAAGAGACCCAGTACTTC. It translates to CASSQELAVQETQYF.

The sample holds many counts of this clonotype. The chain links TRBV20-1 to TRBJ1-5, with 7 bases aligning to TRBD1. CDR3 length: 15 residues. Germline CDR1 and CDR2: DFQATT and SNEGSKA (reference sequence). Trimming at V came to 4 bases and at J to 4 bases, leaving 10 bases not matched to a gene. The CDR3 nucleotides read TGCAGTGCTATACTAAGGGGGCTCGGGAATCAGCCCCAGCATTTT. Protein product: CSAILRGLGNQPQHF.

Here the CDR3 reads CASSPGATNTGELFF. CDR3 in DNA: TGTGCCAGTTCCCCCGGGGCTACGAACACCGGGGAGCTGTTTTTT. The rearrangement links TRBV7-3 to TRBJ2-2; the D gene could be TRBD1 or TRBD2 (5 bases each). Trimming shortened V by 9 bases and J by 0 bases, and 14 bases separated the two germline ends. There are 15 residues in the CDR3. From germline, CDR1 is SGHTA and CDR2 FQGTGA.

With regard to this clonotype: A much larger clone lies one base from this, so it may be a read error. V gene TRBV29-1 combines with J gene TRBJ1-1; 7 nucleotides line up with TRBD1. V shed 6 bases and J 3 bases; nucleotides not matched to a gene: 7. CDR3 size: 13 residues. CDR1 is SQVTM, CDR2 ANQGSEA, per germline. CDR3 residues: CSVHRGPDTEAFF. The DNA of the CDR3 is TGCAGCGTGCACAGGGGACCGGACACTGAAGCTTTCTTT. The entire variable domain, with the rest obtained from reference TRBV29-1 and TRBJ1-1, is as follows: SAVISQKPSRDICQRGTSLTIQCQVDSQVTMMFWYRQQPGQSLTLIATANQGSEATYESGFVIDKFPISRPNLTFSTLTVSNMSPEDSSIYLCSVHRGPDTEAFFGQGTRLTVV.